These T cell receptor beta chains were read from a single sample in a study of shared clonotypes between healthy human individuals. Sequencing used immunoSEQ multiplex PCR; TCRdb keeps in-frame clones, though not all of them. Among 2,500,000 or so clones listed, roughly 90% were seen once. The sample taken for sequencing was naive CD4+ T cells from PBMCs. The receptors derive from a man between 18 and 35 years old in good health. Some clones in this sample may be carry-over from other donors' samples. The CDR3 runs from the conserved cysteine through the conserved F or W. A D gene is named only where the DNA matches it firmly. For some rows the clone size is stated as once, few or many, or as a class when expanded; others skip it.

v_gene: TRBV7-7; j_gene: TRBJ2-5; abundance: NA; d_gene: TRBD1; CDR3nt: TGTGCCAGCAGCCCAACAGGGGGCGTGAGAGAGACCCAGTACTTC; CDR3aa: CASSPTGGVRETQYF
v_gene: TRBV5-1; j_gene: TRBJ2-3; abundance: NA; d_gene: TRBD2; CDR3nt: TGCGCCAGCAGAGGGACTAGCGGGAGAGTCACAGATACGCAGTATTTT; CDR3aa: CASRGTSGRVTDTQYF
v_gene: TRBV5-1; j_gene: TRBJ2-7; abundance: NA; d_gene: TRBD2; CDR3nt: TGCGCCAGCAGCGAGAGCGGGACGAGCTCCTACGAGCAGTACTTC; CDR3aa: CASSESGTSSYEQYF
v_gene: TRBV6-1; j_gene: TRBJ1-2; abundance: NA; d_gene: NA; CDR3nt: TGTGCCAGCGGATGGCAGAACTATGGCTACACCTTC; CDR3aa: CASGWQNYGYTF
v_gene: TRBV28; j_gene: TRBJ1-6; abundance: NA; d_gene: NA; CDR3nt: TGTGCCAGCAGGAGCCTTGGTTCACCCCTCCACTTT; CDR3aa: CASRSLGSPLHF
v_gene: TRBV6-6; j_gene: TRBJ1-1; abundance: NA; d_gene: NA; CDR3nt: TGTGCCAGCAGTTGGGCCGGGGACCGAGGGGAAGCTTTCTTT; CDR3aa: CASSWAGDRGEAFF
v_gene: TRBV30; j_gene: TRBJ1-3; abundance: NA; d_gene: NA; CDR3nt: TGTGCCTGGGAACGGGAGTACTCTGGAAACACCATATATTTT; CDR3aa: CAWEREYSGNTIYF
v_gene: TRBV15; j_gene: TRBJ1-5; abundance: NA; d_gene: NA; CDR3nt: TGTGCCACCAGCAGAGGGGGGACTAATCAGCCCCAGCATTTT; CDR3aa: CATSRGGTNQPQHF
v_gene: TRBV28; j_gene: TRBJ1-2; abundance: NA; d_gene: NA; CDR3nt: TGTGCCAGCAGTTTACAGAAAGGCTACACCTTC; CDR3aa: CASSLQKGYTF
v_gene: TRBV5-4; j_gene: TRBJ2-7; abundance: NA; d_gene: TRBD1; CDR3nt: TGTGCCAGCAGCCCCCGGGACAGGGGATCCTACGAGCAGTACTTC; CDR3aa: CASSPRDRGSYEQYF
v_gene: TRBV5-1; j_gene: TRBJ2-7; abundance: NA; d_gene: NA; CDR3nt: TGCGCCAGCAGCCCCGCAAGCTGGTACGAGCAGTACTTC; CDR3aa: CASSPASWYEQYF
v_gene: TRBV11-2; j_gene: TRBJ2-1; abundance: NA; d_gene: NA; CDR3nt: TGTGCCAGCAGCCGGTCCGGGACTCCGGGCTACAATGAGCAGTTCTTC; CDR3aa: CASSRSGTPGYNEQFF
v_gene: TRBV5-4; j_gene: TRBJ1-1; abundance: few; d_gene: NA; CDR3nt: TGTGCCAGCAGCTTGAAGGGCACTGAAGCTTTCTTT; CDR3aa: CASSLKGTEAFF
v_gene: TRBV6-6; j_gene: TRBJ2-1; abundance: NA; d_gene: TRBD2; CDR3nt: TGTGCCAGCAACCTTTTAGCGGGAGTATCATATGAGCAGTTCTTC; CDR3aa: CASNLLAGVSYEQFF
v_gene: TRBV6-5; j_gene: TRBJ1-5; abundance: NA; d_gene: NA; CDR3nt: TGTGCCAGCAGTCCTGCAGGGGAGGGCAATCAGCCCCAGCATTTT; CDR3aa: CASSPAGEGNQPQHF
v_gene: TRBV27; j_gene: TRBJ1-6; abundance: NA; d_gene: NA; CDR3nt: TGTGCCAGCAGTTTTCTTGGAGGCGATTCACCCCTCCACTTT; CDR3aa: CASSFLGGDSPLHF
v_gene: TRBV7-3; j_gene: TRBJ2-1; abundance: NA; d_gene: NA; CDR3nt: TGTGCCAGCAGCTTAGGGACTCCCTCCTACAATGAGCAGTTCTTC; CDR3aa: CASSLGTPSYNEQFF
v_gene: TRBV25-1; j_gene: TRBJ1-2; abundance: NA; d_gene: NA; CDR3nt: TGTGCCAGCAGTGAACGGGGGCTTTATGGCTACACCTTC; CDR3aa: CASSERGLYGYTF
v_gene: TRBV9; j_gene: TRBJ2-5; abundance: NA; d_gene: NA; CDR3nt: TGTGCCAGCAGCGTCGGGGGTGGGGAGACCCAGTACTTC; CDR3aa: CASSVGGGETQYF
v_gene: TRBV27; j_gene: TRBJ1-2; abundance: NA; d_gene: NA; CDR3nt: TGTGCCAGCAGTCGGCCCGGGGGGACATCTGGCTACACCTTC; CDR3aa: CASSRPGGTSGYTF
v_gene: TRBV7-9; j_gene: TRBJ2-2; abundance: NA; d_gene: TRBD1; CDR3nt: TGTGCCAGCAGCTTGGGACAGCTCAGGGCCGGGGAGCTGTTTTTT; CDR3aa: CASSLGQLRAGELFF
v_gene: TRBV5-8; j_gene: TRBJ1-5; abundance: NA; d_gene: NA; CDR3nt: TGTGCCAGCAGCTTGGGTTGGACAGCTAACAATCAGCCCCAGCATTTT; CDR3aa: CASSLGWTANNQPQHF
v_gene: TRBV28; j_gene: TRBJ2-5; abundance: NA; d_gene: NA; CDR3nt: TGTGCCAGCAGTTTAAGGGGGGCCCTCGGGGGGCGAGAGACCCAGTACTTC; CDR3aa: CASSLRGALGGRETQYF
v_gene: TRBV6-5; j_gene: TRBJ1-5; abundance: few; d_gene: NA; CDR3nt: TGTGCCAGCAGTTACCGACAGAACAATCAGCCCCAGCATTTT; CDR3aa: CASSYRQNNQPQHF
v_gene: TRBV29-1; j_gene: TRBJ1-5; abundance: NA; d_gene: NA; CDR3nt: TGCAGCGTTGGACAGGTTGGGAATCAGCCCCAGCATTTT; CDR3aa: CSVGQVGNQPQHF
v_gene: TRBV30; j_gene: TRBJ2-2; abundance: NA; d_gene: TRBD2; CDR3nt: TGTGCCTGGAAACCCTCTGGAGCGGGAGAAGCCGGGGAGCTGTTTTTT; CDR3aa: CAWKPSGAGEAGELFF
v_gene: TRBV28; j_gene: TRBJ2-7; abundance: NA; d_gene: NA; CDR3nt: TGTGCCAGCAGTTTAAGGTACGAGCAGTACTTC; CDR3aa: CASSLRYEQYF
v_gene: TRBV6-5; j_gene: TRBJ2-7; abundance: NA; d_gene: NA; CDR3nt: TGTGCCAGCAGTTATCCCGGGACCTACGAGCAGTACTTC; CDR3aa: CASSYPGTYEQYF
v_gene: TRBV10-3; j_gene: TRBJ1-5; abundance: NA; d_gene: NA; CDR3nt: TGTGCCATCAGTGAGTACAGGGACCTCAATCAGCCCCAGCATTTT; CDR3aa: CAISEYRDLNQPQHF
v_gene: TRBV28; j_gene: TRBJ2-7; abundance: NA; d_gene: NA; CDR3nt: TGTGCCAGCAAGGACCAAAACTACGAGCAGTACTTC; CDR3aa: CASKDQNYEQYF
v_gene: TRBV5-4; j_gene: TRBJ2-7; abundance: NA; d_gene: TRBD1; CDR3nt: TGTGCCAGCAGCCCCCCGGGACAGGGGGCTTCCGTCAGCCTCGAGCAGTACTTC; CDR3aa: CASSPPGQGASVSLEQYF
v_gene: TRBV4-1; j_gene: TRBJ2-7; abundance: NA; d_gene: TRBD1; CDR3nt: TGCGCCAGCAGCCCAGGCTGGACAGGCCGATACGAGCAGTACTTC; CDR3aa: CASSPGWTGRYEQYF
v_gene: TRBV5-1; j_gene: TRBJ2-3; abundance: NA; d_gene: NA; CDR3nt: TGCGCCAGCAGCTTGATGGGGTTCACAGATACGCAGTATTTT; CDR3aa: CASSLMGFTDTQYF